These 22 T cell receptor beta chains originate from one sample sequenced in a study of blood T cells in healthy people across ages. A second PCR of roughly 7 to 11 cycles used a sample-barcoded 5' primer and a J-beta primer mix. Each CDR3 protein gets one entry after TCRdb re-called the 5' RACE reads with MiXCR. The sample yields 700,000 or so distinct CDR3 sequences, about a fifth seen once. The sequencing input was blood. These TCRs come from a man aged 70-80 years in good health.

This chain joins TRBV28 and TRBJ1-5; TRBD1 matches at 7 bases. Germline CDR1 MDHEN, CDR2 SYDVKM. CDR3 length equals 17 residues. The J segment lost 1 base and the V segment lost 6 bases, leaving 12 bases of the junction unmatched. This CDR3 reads CASSPRQGVVSNQPQHF. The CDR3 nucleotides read TGTGCCAGCAGCCCTAGACAGGGCGTTGTGAGCAATCAGCCCCAGCATTTT. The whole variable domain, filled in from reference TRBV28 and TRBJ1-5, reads DVKVTQSSRYLVKRTGEKVFLECVQDMDHENMFWYRQDPGLGLRLIYFSYDVKMKEKGDIPEGYSVSREKKERFSLILESASTNQTSMYLCASSPRQGVVSNQPQHFGDGTRLSIL.

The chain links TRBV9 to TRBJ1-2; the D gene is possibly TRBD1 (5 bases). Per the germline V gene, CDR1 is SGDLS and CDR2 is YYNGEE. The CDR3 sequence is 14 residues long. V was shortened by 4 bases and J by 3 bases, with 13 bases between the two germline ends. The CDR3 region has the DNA TGTGCCAGCAGCTCAGCTGCAGGGCACTATGGCTACACCTTC. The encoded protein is CASSSAAGHYGYTF. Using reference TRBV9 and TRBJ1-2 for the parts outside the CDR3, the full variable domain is DSGVTQTPKHLITATGQRVTLRCSPRSGDLSVYWYQQSLDQGLQFLIQYYNGEERAKGNILERFSAQQFPDLHSELNLSSLELGDSALYFCASSSAAGHYGYTFGSGTRLTVV.

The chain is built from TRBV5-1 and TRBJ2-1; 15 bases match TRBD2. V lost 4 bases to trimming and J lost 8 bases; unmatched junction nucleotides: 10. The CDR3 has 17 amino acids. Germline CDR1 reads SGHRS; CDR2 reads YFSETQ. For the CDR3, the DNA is TGCGCCAGCAGCGAGGGACTAGCGGGGGGTATCGCCGATGAGCAGTTCTTC. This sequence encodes CASSEGLAGGIADEQFF.

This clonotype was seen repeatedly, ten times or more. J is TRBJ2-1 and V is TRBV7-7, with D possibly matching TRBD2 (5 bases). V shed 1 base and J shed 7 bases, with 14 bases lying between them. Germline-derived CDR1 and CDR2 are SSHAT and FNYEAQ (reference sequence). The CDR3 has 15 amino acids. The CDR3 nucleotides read TGTGCCAGCAGCTTAGTCGCCGGAGCGGTGAATGAGCAGTTCTTC. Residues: CASSLVAGAVNEQFF.

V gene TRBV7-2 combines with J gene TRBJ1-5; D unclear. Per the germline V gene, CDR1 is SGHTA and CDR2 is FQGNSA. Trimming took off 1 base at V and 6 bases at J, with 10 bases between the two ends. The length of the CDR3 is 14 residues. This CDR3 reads CASSLGLNSQPQHF. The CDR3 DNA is TGTGCCAGCAGCTTAGGATTAAACAGTCAGCCCCAGCATTTT.

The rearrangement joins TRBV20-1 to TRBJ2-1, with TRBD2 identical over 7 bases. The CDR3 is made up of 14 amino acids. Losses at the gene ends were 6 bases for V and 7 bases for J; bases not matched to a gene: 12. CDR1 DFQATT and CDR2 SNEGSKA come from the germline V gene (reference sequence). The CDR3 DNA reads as TGCAGTGCCAGGAGCGGCGGGGGACTTAATGAGCAGTTCTTC. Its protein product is CSARSGGGLNEQFF.

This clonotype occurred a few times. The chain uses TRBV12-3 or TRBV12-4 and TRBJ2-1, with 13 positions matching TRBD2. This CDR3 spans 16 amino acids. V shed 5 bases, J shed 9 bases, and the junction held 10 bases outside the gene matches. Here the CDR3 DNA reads TGTGCCAGCAGTGGTGGCGGGACTAGCGGGGTCGGTGAGCAGTTCTTC. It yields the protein CASSGGGTSGVGEQFF.

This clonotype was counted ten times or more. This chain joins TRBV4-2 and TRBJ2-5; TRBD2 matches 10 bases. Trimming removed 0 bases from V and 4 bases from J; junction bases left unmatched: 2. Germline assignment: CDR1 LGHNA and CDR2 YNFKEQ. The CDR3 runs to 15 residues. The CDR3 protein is CASSQDIAGGETQYF. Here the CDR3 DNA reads TGTGCCAGCAGCCAAGATATAGCGGGGGGAGAGACCCAGTACTTC.

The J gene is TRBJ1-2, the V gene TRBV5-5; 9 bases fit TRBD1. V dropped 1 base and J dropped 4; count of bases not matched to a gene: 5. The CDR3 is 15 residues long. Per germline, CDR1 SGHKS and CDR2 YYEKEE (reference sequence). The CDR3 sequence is CASSLRQGEGYGYTF. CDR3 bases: TGTGCCAGCAGCTTGCGACAGGGGGAAGGCTATGGCTACACCTTC.

The CDR3 here is CASSLMQGITDTQYF. CDR3 in DNA: TGTGCCAGCAGCTTAATGCAGGGAATCACAGATACGCAGTATTTT. This rearrangement joins TRBV7-6 to TRBJ2-3; possible D gene TRBD1, 5 bases. CDR1 is SGHVS and CDR2 is FNYEAQ in the germline V gene. The V and J ends lost 2 bases and 2 bases respectively, with 11 bases between them. The CDR3 is 15 amino acids.

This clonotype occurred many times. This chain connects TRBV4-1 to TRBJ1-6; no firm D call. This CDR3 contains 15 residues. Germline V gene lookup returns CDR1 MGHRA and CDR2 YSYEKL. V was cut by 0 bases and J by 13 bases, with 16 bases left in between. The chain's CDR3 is CASSQDSRPGTPLHF. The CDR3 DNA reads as TGCGCCAGCAGCCAAGACTCCCGGCCGGGCACCCCCCTCCACTTT.

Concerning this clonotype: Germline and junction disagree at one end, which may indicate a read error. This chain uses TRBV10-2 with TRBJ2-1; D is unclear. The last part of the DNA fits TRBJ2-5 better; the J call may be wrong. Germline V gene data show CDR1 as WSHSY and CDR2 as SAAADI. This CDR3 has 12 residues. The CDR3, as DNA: TGCGCCAGTAGTGAGTCTCGACAGACCCAGTACTTC. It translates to CASSESRQTQYF.

This CDR3 reads CATSGTRVGEQFF. As DNA, the CDR3 is TGTGCCACCAGCGGTACGAGAGTGGGGGAGCAGTTCTTC. This sequence joins TRBV15 and TRBJ2-1; no clear D gene. This CDR3 has 13 amino acids. Germline-derived CDR1 and CDR2 are LNHNV and YYDKDF (reference sequence). V lost 5 bases to trimming and J lost 10 bases, with 15 bases between them.

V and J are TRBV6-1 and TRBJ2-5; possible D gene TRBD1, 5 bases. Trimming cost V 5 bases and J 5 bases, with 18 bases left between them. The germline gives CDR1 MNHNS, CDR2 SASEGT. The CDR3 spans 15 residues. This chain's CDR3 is CASSYRLFAPETQYF. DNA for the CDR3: TGTGCCAGCAGTTACAGGCTGTTTGCGCCGGAGACCCAGTACTTC.

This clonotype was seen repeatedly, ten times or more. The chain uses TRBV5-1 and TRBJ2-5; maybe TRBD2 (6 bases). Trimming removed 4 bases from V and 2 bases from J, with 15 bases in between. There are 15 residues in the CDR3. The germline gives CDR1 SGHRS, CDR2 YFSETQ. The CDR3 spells CASSLDVGRQETQYF. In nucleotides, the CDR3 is TGCGCCAGCAGCCTGGATGTCGGGAGACAAGAGACCCAGTACTTC.

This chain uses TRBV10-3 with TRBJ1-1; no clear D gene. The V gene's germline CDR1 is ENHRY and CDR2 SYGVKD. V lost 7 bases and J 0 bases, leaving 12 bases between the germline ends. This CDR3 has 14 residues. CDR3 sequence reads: CAITPNDLNTEAFF. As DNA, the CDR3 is TGTGCCATCACGCCCAACGACCTGAACACTGAAGCTTTCTTT.

The CDR3 loop reads CSVRPGQGNIQYF. The CDR3 bases are TGCAGCGTTAGACCGGGACAGGGGAACATTCAGTACTTC. The chain employs TRBV29-1 and TRBJ2-4; 10 bases are a match to TRBD1. V lost 5 bases and J lost 7; bases outside the gene matches: 5. CDR1 and CDR2 (germline): SQVTM, ANQGSEA. The CDR3 spans 13 residues.

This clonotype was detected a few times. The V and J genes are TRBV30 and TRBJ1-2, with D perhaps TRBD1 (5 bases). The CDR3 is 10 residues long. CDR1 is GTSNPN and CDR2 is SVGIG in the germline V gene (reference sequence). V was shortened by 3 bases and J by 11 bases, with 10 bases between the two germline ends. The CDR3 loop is CAWRKGRYTF. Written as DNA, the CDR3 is TGTGCCTGGAGAAAGGGACGGTACACCTTC. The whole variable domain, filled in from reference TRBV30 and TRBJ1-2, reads SQTIHQWPATLVQPVGSPLSLECTVEGTSNPNLYWYRQAAGRGLQLLFYSVGIGQISSEVPQNLSASRPQDRQFILSSKKLLLSDSGFYLCAWRKGRYTFGSGTRLTVV.

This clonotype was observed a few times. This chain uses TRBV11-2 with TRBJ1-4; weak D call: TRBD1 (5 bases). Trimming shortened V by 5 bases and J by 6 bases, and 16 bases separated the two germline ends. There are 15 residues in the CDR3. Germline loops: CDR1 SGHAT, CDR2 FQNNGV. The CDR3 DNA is TGTGCCAGCAGCCAGAGGAGGGCAGGGTATGAAAAACTGTTTTTT. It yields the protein CASSQRRAGYEKLFF.

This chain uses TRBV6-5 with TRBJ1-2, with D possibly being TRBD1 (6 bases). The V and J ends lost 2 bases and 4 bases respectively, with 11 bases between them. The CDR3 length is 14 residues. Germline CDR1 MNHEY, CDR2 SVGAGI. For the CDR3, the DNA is TGTGCCAGCAGTTACCTACAGGGAGGCTATGGCTACACCTTC. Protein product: CASSYLQGGYGYTF.

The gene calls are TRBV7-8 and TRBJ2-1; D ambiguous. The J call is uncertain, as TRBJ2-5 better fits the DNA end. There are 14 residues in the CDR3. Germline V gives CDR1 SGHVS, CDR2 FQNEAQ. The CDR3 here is CASSLIPFVETQYF. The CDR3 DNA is TGTGCCAGCAGCTTAATCCCGTTTGTAGAGACCCAGTACTTC.

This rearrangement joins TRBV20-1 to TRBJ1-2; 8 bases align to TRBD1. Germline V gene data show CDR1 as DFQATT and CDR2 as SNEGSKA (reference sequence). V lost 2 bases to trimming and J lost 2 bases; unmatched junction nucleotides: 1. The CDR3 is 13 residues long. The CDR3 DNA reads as TGCAGTGCTAGACGACAGGGGAACTATGGCTACACCTTC. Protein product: CSARRQGNYGYTF.